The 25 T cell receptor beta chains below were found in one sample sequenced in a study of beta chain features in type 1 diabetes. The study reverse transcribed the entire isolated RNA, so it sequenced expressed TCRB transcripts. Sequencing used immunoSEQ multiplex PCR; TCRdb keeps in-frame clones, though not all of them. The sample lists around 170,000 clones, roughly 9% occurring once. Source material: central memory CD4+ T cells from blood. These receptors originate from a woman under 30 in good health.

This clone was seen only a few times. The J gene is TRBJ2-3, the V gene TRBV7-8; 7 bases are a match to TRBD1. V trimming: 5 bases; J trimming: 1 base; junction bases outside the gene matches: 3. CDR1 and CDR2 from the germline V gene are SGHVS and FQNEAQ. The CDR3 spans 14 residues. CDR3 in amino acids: CASSLQGRTDTQYF. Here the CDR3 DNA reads TGTGCCAGCAGCCTACAGGGGCGCACAGATACGCAGTATTTT. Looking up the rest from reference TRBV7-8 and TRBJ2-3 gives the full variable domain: GAGVSQSPRYKVAKRGQDVALRCDPISGHVSLFWYQQALGQGPEFLTYFQNEAQLDKSGLPSDRFFAERPEGSVSTLKIQRTQQEDSAVYLCASSLQGRTDTQYFGPGTRLTVL.

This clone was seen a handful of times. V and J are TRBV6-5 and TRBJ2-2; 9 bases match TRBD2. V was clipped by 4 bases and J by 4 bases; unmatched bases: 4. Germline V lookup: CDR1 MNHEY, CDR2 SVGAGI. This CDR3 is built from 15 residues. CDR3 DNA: TGTGCCAGCAGTTCTAGCGGGGCTGGCACCGGGGAGCTGTTTTTT. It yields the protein CASSSSGAGTGELFF.

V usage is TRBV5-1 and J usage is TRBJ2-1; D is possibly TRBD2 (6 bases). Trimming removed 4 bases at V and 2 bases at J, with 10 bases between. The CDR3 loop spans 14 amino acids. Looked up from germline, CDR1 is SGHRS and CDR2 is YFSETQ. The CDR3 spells CASSAGSPYNEQFF. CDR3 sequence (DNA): TGCGCCAGCAGCGCGGGATCCCCCTACAATGAGCAGTTCTTC. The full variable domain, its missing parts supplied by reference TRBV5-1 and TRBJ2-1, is KAGVTQTPRYLIKTRGQQVTLSCSPISGHRSVSWYQQTPGQGLQFLFEYFSETQRNKGNFPGRFSGRQFSNSRSEMNVSTLELGDSALYLCASSAGSPYNEQFFGPGTRLTVL.

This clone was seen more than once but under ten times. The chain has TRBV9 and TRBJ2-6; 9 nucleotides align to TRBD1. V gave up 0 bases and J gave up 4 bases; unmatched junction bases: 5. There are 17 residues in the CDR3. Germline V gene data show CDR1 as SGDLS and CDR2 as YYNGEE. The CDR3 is CASSVGDRVAGANVLTF. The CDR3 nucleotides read TGTGCCAGCAGCGTAGGGGACAGGGTGGCCGGGGCCAACGTCCTGACTTTC.

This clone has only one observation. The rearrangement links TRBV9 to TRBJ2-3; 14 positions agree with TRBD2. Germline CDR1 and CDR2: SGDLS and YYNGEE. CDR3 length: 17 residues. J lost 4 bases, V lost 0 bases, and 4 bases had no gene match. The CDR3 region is CASSVGLAGGISDTQYF. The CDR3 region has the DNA TGTGCCAGCAGCGTAGGACTAGCGGGGGGGATCTCAGATACGCAGTATTTT.

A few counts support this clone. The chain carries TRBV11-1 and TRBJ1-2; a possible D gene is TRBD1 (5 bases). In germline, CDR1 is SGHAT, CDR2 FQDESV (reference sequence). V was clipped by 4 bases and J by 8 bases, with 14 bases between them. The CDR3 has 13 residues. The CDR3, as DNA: TGTGCCAGCAGCTCAAGCGGGGCTTACGGCTACACCTTC. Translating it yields CASSSSGAYGYTF.

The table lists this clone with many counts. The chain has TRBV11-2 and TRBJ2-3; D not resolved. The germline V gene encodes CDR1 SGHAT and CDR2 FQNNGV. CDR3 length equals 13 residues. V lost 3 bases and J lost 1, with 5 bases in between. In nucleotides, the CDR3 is TGTGCCAGCAGCTTTCCAGGCACAGATACGCAGTATTTT. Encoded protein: CASSFPGTDTQYF.

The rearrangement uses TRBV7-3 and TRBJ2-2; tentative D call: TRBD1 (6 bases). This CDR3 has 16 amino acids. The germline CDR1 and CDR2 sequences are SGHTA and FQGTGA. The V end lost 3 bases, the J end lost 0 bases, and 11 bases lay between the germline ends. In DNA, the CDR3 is TGTGCCAGCAGCTTCTCTGGGACATCGAACACCGGGGAGCTGTTTTTT. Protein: CASSFSGTSNTGELFF.

In nucleotides, the CDR3 is TGCAGCGTGGCTCCTTGGGGGCAGGCAGATGGCTACACCTTC. Protein: CSVAPWGQADGYTF. This chain joins TRBV29-1 and TRBJ1-2; a possible D gene is TRBD1 (6 bases). This CDR3 region has 14 residues. Germline V gives CDR1 SQVTM, CDR2 ANQGSEA. Trimming left V 6 bases short and J 6 bases short, with 20 bases between. Using reference TRBV29-1 and TRBJ1-2 for the parts outside the CDR3, the full variable domain is SAVISQKPSRDICQRGTSLTIQCQVDSQVTMMFWYRQQPGQSLTLIATANQGSEATYESGFVIDKFPISRPNLTFSTLTVSNMSPEDSSIYLCSVAPWGQADGYTFGSGTRLTVV.

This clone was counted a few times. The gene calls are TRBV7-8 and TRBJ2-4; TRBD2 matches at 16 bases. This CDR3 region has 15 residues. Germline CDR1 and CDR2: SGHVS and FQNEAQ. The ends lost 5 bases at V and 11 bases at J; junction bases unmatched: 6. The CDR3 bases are TGTGCCAGCAGCCAGGGACTAGCGGGGGGGCCAGTTCAGTACTTC. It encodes CASSQGLAGGPVQYF.

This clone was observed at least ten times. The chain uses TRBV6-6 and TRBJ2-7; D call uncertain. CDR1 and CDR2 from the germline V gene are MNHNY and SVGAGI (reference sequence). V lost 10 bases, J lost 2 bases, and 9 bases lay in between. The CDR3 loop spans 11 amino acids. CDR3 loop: CATSPAYEQYF. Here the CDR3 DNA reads TGTGCCACTTCCCCGGCCTACGAGCAGTACTTC.

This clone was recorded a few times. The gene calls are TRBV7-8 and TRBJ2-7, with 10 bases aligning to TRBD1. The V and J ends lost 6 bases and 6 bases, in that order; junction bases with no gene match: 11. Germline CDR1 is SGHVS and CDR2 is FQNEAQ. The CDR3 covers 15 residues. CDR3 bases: TGTGCCAGCAGTAAAGGACAGGGGGGGCCCCTCGAGCAGTACTTC. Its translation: CASSKGQGGPLEQYF.

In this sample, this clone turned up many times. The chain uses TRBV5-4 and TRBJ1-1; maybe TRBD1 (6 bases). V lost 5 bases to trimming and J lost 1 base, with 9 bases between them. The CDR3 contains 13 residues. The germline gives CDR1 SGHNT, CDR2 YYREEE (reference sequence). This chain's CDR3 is CASSGRGNTEAFF. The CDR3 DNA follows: TGTGCCAGCAGTGGCAGGGGGAACACTGAAGCTTTCTTT.

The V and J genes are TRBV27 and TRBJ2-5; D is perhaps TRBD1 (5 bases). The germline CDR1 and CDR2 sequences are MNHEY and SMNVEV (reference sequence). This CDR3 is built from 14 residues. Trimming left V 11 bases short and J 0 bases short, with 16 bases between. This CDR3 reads CASSSGQNQETQYF. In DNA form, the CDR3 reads TGTGCCTCAAGTTCTGGACAAAACCAAGAGACCCAGTACTTC.

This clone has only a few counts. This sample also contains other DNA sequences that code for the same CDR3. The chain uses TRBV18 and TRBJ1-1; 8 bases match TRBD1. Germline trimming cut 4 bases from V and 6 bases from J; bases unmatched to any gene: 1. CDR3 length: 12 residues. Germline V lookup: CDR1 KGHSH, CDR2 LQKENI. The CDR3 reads CASSLQGAEAFF. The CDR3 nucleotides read TGTGCCAGCTCACTACAGGGGGCTGAAGCTTTCTTT.

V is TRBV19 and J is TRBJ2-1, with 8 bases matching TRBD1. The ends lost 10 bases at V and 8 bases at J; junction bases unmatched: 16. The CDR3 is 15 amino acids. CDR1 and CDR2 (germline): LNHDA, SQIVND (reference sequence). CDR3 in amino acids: CATRDRGVSEDEQFF. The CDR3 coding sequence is TGTGCCACTAGAGACAGGGGTGTGAGTGAAGATGAGCAGTTCTTC.

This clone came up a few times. The CDR3 loop reads CASSLLITAGELFF. The DNA of the CDR3 is TGTGCCAGCAGCCTCCTAATTACGGCCGGGGAGCTGTTTTTT. The J gene is TRBJ2-2, the V gene TRBV5-4; no reliable D call. The CDR3 has 14 residues. V dropped 4 bases and J dropped 6 bases, with 13 bases sitting between them. The germline CDR1 and CDR2 sequences are SGHNT and YYREEE (reference sequence).

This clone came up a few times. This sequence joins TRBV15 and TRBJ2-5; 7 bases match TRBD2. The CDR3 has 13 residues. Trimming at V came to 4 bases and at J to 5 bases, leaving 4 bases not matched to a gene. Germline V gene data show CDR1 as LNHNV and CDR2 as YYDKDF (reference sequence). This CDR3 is CATSNSGGETQYF. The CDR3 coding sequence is TGTGCCACCAGCAATTCGGGAGGCGAGACCCAGTACTTC.

The CDR3 is CASSFARQVNQPQHF. In DNA, the CDR3 is TGTGCCAGCAGTTTTGCTCGGCAGGTTAATCAGCCCCAGCATTTT. The gene calls are TRBV28 and TRBJ1-5, with D hard to call. Between the trimmed V and J ends, which lost 3 bases and 4 bases, there was a span of 13 bases. This CDR3 spans 15 amino acids. Per germline, CDR1 MDHEN and CDR2 SYDVKM.

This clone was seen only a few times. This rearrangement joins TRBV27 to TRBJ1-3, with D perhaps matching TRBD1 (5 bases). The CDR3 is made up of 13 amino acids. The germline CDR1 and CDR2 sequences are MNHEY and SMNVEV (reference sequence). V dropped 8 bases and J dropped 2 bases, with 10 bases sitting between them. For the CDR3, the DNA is TGTGCCAGCGGTCCGGGGGCTGGAAACACCATATATTTT. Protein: CASGPGAGNTIYF.

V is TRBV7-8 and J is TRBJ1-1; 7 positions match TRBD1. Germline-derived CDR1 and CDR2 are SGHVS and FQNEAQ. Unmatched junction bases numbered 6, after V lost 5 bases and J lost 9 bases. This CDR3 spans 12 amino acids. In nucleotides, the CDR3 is TGTGCCAGCAGCGCGGGACAGCCTAAAGCTTTCTTT. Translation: CASSAGQPKAFF.

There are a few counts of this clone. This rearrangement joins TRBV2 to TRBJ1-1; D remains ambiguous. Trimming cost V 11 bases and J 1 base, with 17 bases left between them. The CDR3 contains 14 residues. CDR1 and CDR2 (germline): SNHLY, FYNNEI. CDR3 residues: CAAAIGGQNTEAFF. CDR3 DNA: TGTGCCGCAGCAATAGGAGGGCAGAACACTGAAGCTTTCTTT. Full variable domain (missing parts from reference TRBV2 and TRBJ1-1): EPEVTQTPSHQVTQMGQEVILRCVPISNHLYFYWYRQILGQKVEFLVSFYNNEISEKSEIFDDQFSVERPDGSNFTLKIRSTKLEDSAMYFCAAAIGGQNTEAFFGQGTRLTVV.

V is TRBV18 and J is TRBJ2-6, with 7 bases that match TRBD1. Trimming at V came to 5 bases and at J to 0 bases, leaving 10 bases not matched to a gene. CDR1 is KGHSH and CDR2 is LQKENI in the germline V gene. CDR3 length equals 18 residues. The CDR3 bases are TGTGCCAGCTCAGTAGGGACAGTTTCTCGCTCTGGGGCCAACGTCCTGACTTTC. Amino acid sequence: CASSVGTVSRSGANVLTF.

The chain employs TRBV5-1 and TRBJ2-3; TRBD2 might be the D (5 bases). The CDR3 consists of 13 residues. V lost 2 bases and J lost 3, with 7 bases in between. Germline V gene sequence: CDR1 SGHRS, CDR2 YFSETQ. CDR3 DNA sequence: TGCGCCAGCAGCTTACTAGAAACAGATACGCAGTATTTT. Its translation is CASSLLETDTQYF.

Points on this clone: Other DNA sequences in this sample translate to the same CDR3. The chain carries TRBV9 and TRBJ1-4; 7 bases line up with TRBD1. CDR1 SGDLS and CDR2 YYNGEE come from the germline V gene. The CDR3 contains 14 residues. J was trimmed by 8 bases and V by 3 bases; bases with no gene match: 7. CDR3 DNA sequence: TGTGCCAGCAGCGGACAGGGCGCGGGAGAAAAACTGTTTTTT. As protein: CASSGQGAGEKLFF.